Listed below are T cell receptor beta chains from one sample, sequenced in a study of cytomegalovirus exposure and HLA in healthy donors. Repertoires were generated with immunoSEQ multiplex PCR, while TCRdb's copy carries only in-frame clones and drops some. There are fewer than 110,000 clones in the sample; over 75% occur only once, and 2% to 2.5% lies in the top ten. Sample: PBMCs. The receptors shown here come from a man under 40 in good health and CMV-seronegative. Each CDR3 is given without its conserved first and last residue. Each record gives: J gene, D gene, V gene, CDR3 protein. A D gene is named only where the DNA matches it firmly.

TRBJ1-6 | - | TRBV9 | ASSTTTEGGSPLH
TRBJ2-7 | - | TRBV9 | ASGTEARGEQY
TRBJ1-4 | TRBD1 | TRBV28 | ASSSAGQGEEKLF
TRBJ1-4 | - | TRBV6-1 | ASREDYQDNEKLF
TRBJ1-3 | - | TRBV9 | ASSGRIENTIY
TRBJ2-7 | - | TRBV15 | ATSREGVAYEQY
TRBJ2-7 | - | TRBV5-6 | ASSPEGQSYEQY
TRBJ1-1 | - | TRBV5-4 | ASSLVDRLNTEAF
TRBJ2-1 | TRBD2 | TRBV4-1 | ASTTTGGGKHEQF
TRBJ1-1 | - | TRBV15 | ATSRDRGAEAF
TRBJ1-5 | TRBD1 | TRBV7-6 | ASSLGTANQPQH
TRBJ1-2 | - | TRBV30 | AAIRDIKYGYT
TRBJ1-1 | - | TRBV28 | ASSFEANTEAF
TRBJ2-7 | TRBD1 | TRBV29-1 | SARQGAGEQY
TRBJ1-4 | TRBD1 | TRBV30 | AWSVGQVNEKLF
TRBJ1-5 | - | TRBV5-6 | ASSLGPGIQPQH
TRBJ1-1 | TRBD1 | TRBV2 | ASGFGTGYNTEAF
TRBJ2-3 | TRBD2 | TRBV2 | ATTTSADTQY
TRBJ1-2 | TRBD1 | TRBV11-2 | ASSTRTGAYGYT
TRBJ2-5 | - | TRBV9 | ASSVGGGTGYETQY
TRBJ2-7 | - | TRBV30 | AWSVSLYEQY
- | - | TRBV30 | AWSPSYEQY
TRBJ1-1 | TRBD1 | TRBV6-5 | ASSYDRGSEAF
TRBJ1-1 | - | TRBV7-3 | ASSPGYAFTEAF
TRBJ2-2 | - | TRBV14 | ASSQGVGLNTGELF
TRBJ2-5 | TRBD2 | TRBV4-2 | ASSQVGQSGGAKTQY
TRBJ2-7 | TRBD2 | TRBV4-1 | ASSLQRGPYEQY
TRBJ1-2 | - | TRBV7-3 | ASSFAANYGYT
TRBJ1-4 | - | TRBV14 | ASSRRQLSNEKLF
TRBJ2-1 | TRBD2 | TRBV30 | AWSPRVSGRFYEQF
TRBJ2-1 | TRBD2 | TRBV5-4 | ASSLFGLAGNEQF